These 20 T cell receptor beta chains came from one sample sequenced in a study of tumor and adjacent non-tumor tissue in lung cancer listed by TCRdb under 2018. Bulk unsorted tissue served as the source for RNA extraction, and RNA quality was assessed using a NanoDrop ND-1000 and an Agilent 2100. Receptors were amplified or captured by multiplex PCR. TCRdb lists the instrument as Illumina HiSeq 2500. Following protocols modified from ARM-PCR, the researchers constructed TCRbeta libraries through three rounds of nested PCR with primers (Table S4). The raw public data were reprocessed by TCRdb itself: fastp quality trimming at Q25, MiXCR clonotype calling, in-frame beta chains only. Merged by CDR3 protein, the rows form single entries marked with the most common genes and DNA. The sample records about 93,000 distinct CDR3 sequences, about 67% of which are singletons. The top ten clonotypes cover around 17% of the sample.

The sequenced material came from lung tumor tissue. The receptors here all came from a man in his sixties with non-small cell lung cancer.

Remarks on this clonotype: A much larger clone is a single base away; this may be a read error. This chain uses TRBV29-1 with TRBJ2-5, with 8 bases matching TRBD2. The CDR3 covers 15 residues. Germline lookup yields CDR1 SQVTM and CDR2 ANQGSEA. The trim removed 6 bases at V and 5 bases at J, leaving 14 bases unmatched. The CDR3 here is CSVAAAGGRMETQYF. The CDR3 nucleotides read TGCAGCGTGGCCGCGGCGGGCGGGAGGATGGAGACCCAGTACTTC.

A remark on this clonotype: This clone may be a read error of a much larger clone one base away. The chain carries TRBV20-1 and TRBJ2-7; possibly TRBD1 or TRBD2 for D (6 bases each). Per germline, CDR1 DFQATT and CDR2 SNEGSKA (reference sequence). The CDR3 sequence is 14 residues long. V lost 3 bases to trimming and J lost 5 bases, with 17 bases between them. The CDR3 sequence: CSARPPGARDEQYF. The CDR3 DNA reads TGCAGTGCTAGGCCTCCGGGGGCGCGGGACGAGCAGTACTTC.

In this sample, this clonotype turned up a few times. A much larger clone is a single base away; this may be a read error. This CDR3 is CSARPPKGPNTEASF. For the CDR3, the DNA is TGCAGTGCTAGACCCCCCAAGGGTCCGAACACTGAAGCTTCCTTT. The V call is TRBV20-1, the J call TRBJ1-1, with D unresolved. The germline gives CDR1 DFQATT, CDR2 SNEGSKA (reference sequence). The CDR3 is 15 residues long.

The V gene is TRBV6-2 or TRBV6-3, the J gene TRBJ2-7; TRBD2 agrees at 9 bases. This CDR3 contains 15 residues. The V segment lost 3 bases and the J segment 11 bases; nucleotides outside the gene matches: 14. The germline CDR1 and CDR2 sequences are MNHEY and SVGEGT. CDR3 coding DNA: TGTGCCAGCAGTTATTCTAGCGGGATCCCCTATGAGGAGTACTTC. Its translation is CASSYSSGIPYEEYF.

Notes on this clonotype: Sequence at one end of the junction differs from germline and may be a read error. The genes are TRBV30 and TRBJ2-2; weak D call: TRBD2 (6 bases). CDR3 size: 13 residues. Germline V CDR1 and CDR2: GTSNPN, SVGIG (reference sequence). The CDR3 region is CAWSESAGGELVF. The CDR3 coding sequence is TGTGCCTGGAGTGAGAGTGCGGGCGGGGAGCTGGTTTTT.

Remarks on this clonotype: A read error may produce the germline difference seen at one junction end. The chain is built from TRBV10-2 and TRBJ1-1, with unresolved D. CDR1 and CDR2 from the germline V gene are WSHSY and SAAADI. The CDR3 runs 14 residues. The chain's CDR3 is CASSEEGMNTETFF. The CDR3 bases are TGCGCCAGCAGTGAGGAAGGAATGAACACTGAAACTTTCTTT.

About this clonotype itself: A junction boundary mismatches the germline segment, possibly from a read error. This sequence joins TRBV6-5 and TRBJ2-5; TRBD2 agrees at 8 bases. Germline V gene sequence: CDR1 MNHEY, CDR2 SVGAGI. CDR3 length equals 16 residues. The CDR3 reads CASTQRRGDRQETQYF. DNA of the CDR3: TGTGCCAGCACCCAGAGGCGGGGGGATAGGCAAGAGACTCAGTACTTC.

Of note for this clonotype: Compared with germline, one end of the junction differs, possibly owing to a read error. The chain employs TRBV4-2 and TRBJ2-4, with D tentatively TRBD2 (5 bases). CDR1 is LGHNA, CDR2 YNFKEQ, per germline. The CDR3 has 19 amino acids. CDR3 sequence reads: CASTQAQASGSLAKNIQYF. Written as DNA, the CDR3 is TGTGCAAGCACCCAAGCGCAGGCCAGCGGATCGTTAGCCAAAAACATTCAGTACTTC.

This clonotype was seen repeatedly, ten times or more. The rearrangement joins TRBV6-2 or TRBV6-3 to TRBJ2-7; maybe TRBD1 (6 bases). The CDR3 has 14 amino acids. Trimming left V 6 bases short and J 3 bases short, with 15 bases between. The germline CDR1 and CDR2 sequences are MNHEY and SVGEGT. The CDR3 reads CASSPDRRNYEQYF. The CDR3, as DNA: TGTGCCAGCAGCCCCGACAGGAGGAACTACGAGCAGTACTTC.

Regarding this clonotype: One end of the junction is discordant with germline, which a read error may explain. The V gene is TRBV10-3, the J gene TRBJ2-2, with 8 bases matching TRBD2. CDR1 is ENHRY, CDR2 SYGVKD, per germline. The CDR3 covers 16 residues. For the CDR3, the DNA is TGTGACATCAATGAGTCGGCAAAGCGGGGGTCCGGGGAGCTGTTTTTT. Translating it yields CDINESAKRGSGELFF.

This clonotype was seen a handful of times. Relative to the germline gene, one junction end is altered; a read error may explain this. The chain combines TRBV6-5 with TRBJ1-1; D may be TRBD1 (5 bases). This CDR3 is 13 amino acids long. CDR1 is MNHEY and CDR2 is SVGAGI in the germline V gene. The CDR3 is CASSFLGGTGAFF. CDR3 in DNA: TGTGCCAGTAGTTTCTTGGGGGGGACTGGAGCTTTCTTT.

This clonotype occurred a few times. One junction end disagrees with the germline gene, perhaps due to a read error. The V and J genes are TRBV4-2 and TRBJ2-4; D is ambiguous. Germline lookup yields CDR1 LGHNA and CDR2 YNFKEQ. This CDR3 has 19 amino acids. The CDR3 is CVSSQAQASRSLAKNIQYF. The CDR3, as DNA: TGTGTCAGCAGCCAAGCGCAGGCTAGTAGATCGTTAGCCAAAAACATTCAGTACTTC.

A remark on this clonotype: A much larger clone is a single base away; this may be a read error. The chain uses TRBV7-9 and TRBJ2-1, with TRBD2 matching 11 bases. The germline V gene encodes CDR1 SEHNR and CDR2 FQNEAQ (reference sequence). This CDR3 spans 20 amino acids. Here the CDR3 DNA reads TGTGCCAGCAGCTTAGCGGCTAGCGGGAGGCGCCTATGGTCCTACAATGAGCAGTTATTC. Encoded protein: CASSLAASGRRLWSYNEQLF.

The chain combines TRBV29-1 with TRBJ1-2, with D possibly being TRBD1 (5 bases). The CDR3 runs to 15 residues. Trimming stripped 4 bases from V and 3 bases from J, with 18 bases between. In germline, CDR1 is SQVTM, CDR2 ANQGSEA. The CDR3 region is CSVAKSSWGDYGYTF. In nucleotides, the CDR3 is TGCAGCGTTGCGAAGAGCTCCTGGGGCGACTATGGCTACACCTTC.

A remark on this clonotype: At one of its ends the junction is not consistent with the germline gene, which may arise from a read error. V is TRBV5-6 and J is TRBJ1-2; 8 bases align to TRBD1. From germline, CDR1 is SGHDT and CDR2 YYEEEE. This CDR3 contains 12 residues. CDR3 residues: CASNMDRDGHTF. DNA of the CDR3: TGTGCCAGCAACATGGACAGGGATGGCCACACCTTC.

A remark on this clonotype: Sequence at one end of the junction differs from germline and may be a read error. This chain links TRBV4-2 with TRBJ2-7; D remains ambiguous. The CDR3 contains 15 residues. Germline CDR1 is LGHNA and CDR2 is YNFKEQ. The CDR3 DNA reads as TGTGTCAGCAGCCCCGGTGGTTCCGGCAGCCACGATCAGTACTTC. Its translation: CVSSPGGSGSHDQYF.

This clonotype has ten or more counts. The rearrangement links TRBV6-2 or TRBV6-3 to TRBJ1-1, with unresolved D. Trimming stripped 3 bases from V and 0 bases from J, with 8 bases between. Per germline, CDR1 MNHEY and CDR2 SVGEGT. There are 14 residues in the CDR3. The CDR3 region has the DNA TGTGCCAGCAGTTATTTCGGGGTGAACACTGAAGCTTTCTTT. This gives the protein CASSYFGVNTEAFF.

A word on this clonotype: Sequence at one end of the junction differs from germline and may be a read error. V gene TRBV4-1 combines with J gene TRBJ2-2, with D perhaps TRBD2 (6 bases). The CDR3 runs 17 residues. Germline values: CDR1 MGHRA, CDR2 YSYEKL. This CDR3 is CASSQDLADLSGGELLF. Written as DNA, the CDR3 is TGCGCCAGCAGTCAAGATCTGGCGGACCTGTCGGGCGGGGAGCTGTTATTT.

The chain joins TRBV24-1 to TRBJ2-1; 8 nucleotides align to TRBD2. CDR1 is KGHDR, CDR2 SFDVKD, per germline. The CDR3 totals 16 residues. The V gene end was trimmed by 4 bases and the J gene end by 7 bases; junction bases not matched to a gene: 11. CDR3: CATSDPPASGLNEQFF. The CDR3 region has the DNA TGTGCCACCAGTGACCCCCCGGCTAGCGGGTTGAATGAGCAGTTCTTC.

As concerns this clonotype: One junction end does not reproduce the germline sequence, and a read error may be involved. J is TRBJ2-3 and V is TRBV4-3; no firm D call. In germline, CDR1 is LGHNA, CDR2 YSLEER. This CDR3 has 13 amino acids. CDR3 DNA: TGTGCCAGCAGCCAAGGGCCGAGCCATACGCAGTATTTT. It specifies CASSQGPSHTQYF.